This is a list of T cell receptor beta chains from one sample in a study of blood T cell repertoires in COVID-19. The repertoire was sequenced with immunoSEQ multiplex PCR; TCRdb's copy has only in-frame clones and lacks some. The sample contains around 150,000 clones, 86% of which appear only once. Sequencing was performed on peripheral blood. These receptors were collected from a man between 65 and 85 years old with acute or convalescent COVID-19. CDR3s include the opening cysteine and the closing phenylalanine or tryptophan. D genes are given only for firm matches. Expanded clones are given a class, and other clones once, few, many or no size at all.

D	V	size	J	CDR3	DNA
-	TRBV5-5	-	TRBJ2-4	CASSVSGTLNIQYF	TGTGCCAGCAGCGTCTCCGGGACTCTAAACATTCAGTACTTC
TRBD1	TRBV9	once	TRBJ2-5	CASSVGGQGAQYF	TGTGCCAGCAGCGTAGGGGGCCAGGGGGCCCAGTACTTC
TRBD2	TRBV27	few	TRBJ2-1	CASSSLLLAGVYNEQFF	TGTGCCAGCAGTTCACTATTACTAGCGGGAGTATACAATGAGCAGTTCTTC
TRBD2	TRBV7-2	-	TRBJ2-7	CASSLSIGLAGDEQYF	TGTGCCAGCAGCTTGTCGATAGGACTAGCGGGAGACGAGCAGTACTTC
-	TRBV19	-	TRBJ1-5	CASSIDLAGIQPQHF	TGTGCCAGTAGTATAGATCTAGCGGGGATTCAGCCCCAGCATTTT
-	TRBV6-2/TRBV6-3	-	TRBJ1-1	CASSRYGPEAFF	TGTGCCAGCAGTCGATACGGTCCTGAAGCTTTCTTT
TRBD1	TRBV27	-	TRBJ1-1	CASSLTGQYSAFF	TGTGCCAGCAGTTTAACGGGACAGTACTCTGCTTTCTTT
TRBD2	TRBV24-1	-	TRBJ2-3	CATSAPLAGGTDTQYF	TGTGCCACCAGTGCCCCCCTAGCGGGAGGTACAGATACGCAGTATTTT
TRBD2	TRBV24-1	once	TRBJ2-1	CATSDPQREPYNEQFF	TGTGCCACCAGTGATCCCCAGCGGGAACCCTACAATGAGCAGTTCTTC
TRBD1	TRBV18	-	TRBJ2-3	CASSLRSGGADTQYF	TGTGCCAGCTCACTGAGGTCAGGGGGCGCGGATACGCAGTATTTT
-	TRBV2	-	TRBJ2-3	CASSLQGGTDTQYF	TGTGCCAGCAGCCTACAGGGTGGCACAGATACGCAGTATTTT
-	TRBV4-2	-	TRBJ2-1	CASSQGGVSNEQFF	TGTGCCAGCAGCCAAGGCGGAGTAAGCAATGAGCAGTTCTTC
-	TRBV7-2	-	TRBJ1-1	CASSLAGPGNTEAFF	TGTGCCAGCAGCTTAGCCGGTCCGGGGAACACTGAAGCTTTCTTT
TRBD1	TRBV7-9	-	TRBJ2-5	CASSRGQVEETQYF	TGTGCCAGCAGCCGGGGACAGGTGGAGGAGACCCAGTACTTC
TRBD1	TRBV15	-	TRBJ2-7	CATSTIPGTGGIYEQYF	TGTGCCACCAGCACCATCCCCGGGACAGGGGGAATCTACGAGCAGTACTTC
TRBD1	TRBV6-5	once	TRBJ2-1	CASSSRTGLQFF	TGTGCCAGCAGTTCCCGGACAGGGTTGCAGTTCTTC
TRBD1	TRBV5-1	-	TRBJ1-1	CASSLVGQASTEAFF	TGCGCCAGCAGCTTGGTCGGACAGGCGAGCACTGAAGCTTTCTTT
-	TRBV6-6	-	TRBJ2-4	CASSQSGAGNIQYF	TGTGCCAGCAGTCAGTCAGGGGCGGGAAACATTCAGTACTTC
-	TRBV5-4	-	TRBJ2-5	CASSLAMRRNGETQYF	TGTGCCAGCAGCCTTGCGATGAGGCGTAACGGGGAGACCCAGTACTTC
TRBD2	TRBV7-2	-	TRBJ2-3	CASSLGLAGYTDTQYF	TGTGCCAGCAGCTTAGGGCTAGCGGGGTACACAGATACGCAGTATTTT
-	TRBV7-9	-	TRBJ2-7	CASSSPRGTASFEQYF	TGTGCCAGCAGCTCCCCCCGCGGGACGGCTTCTTTCGAGCAGTACTTC
-	TRBV29-1	-	TRBJ2-2	CSVEPYGTGELFF	TGCAGCGTTGAACCCTACGGGACCGGGGAGCTGTTTTTT
-	TRBV4-2	-	TRBJ2-3	CASSQRDADTQYF	TGTGCCAGCAGCCAGAGGGATGCAGATACGCAGTATTTT